The next 20 T cell receptor beta chains were all read from a single sample in a study of cytomegalovirus exposure and HLA in healthy donors. The PCR employed 60 Vbeta primers together with 13 Jbeta primers. Profiling relied on immunoSEQ multiplex PCR, and the TCRdb table lists in-frame clones only, not all of them. This table has some 120,000 clones, 55% to 75% appearing once. The sequencing input was PBMCs. The receptors originated from a middle-aged woman in good health and CMV-seropositive.

The chain has TRBV19 and TRBJ2-3; 7 bases match TRBD2. Germline CDR1 reads LNHDA; CDR2 reads SQIVND (reference sequence). There are 16 residues in the CDR3. The J segment lost 0 bases and the V segment lost 3 bases, leaving 6 bases of the junction unmatched. The CDR3: CASSIPRTSSTDTQYF. The CDR3 nucleotides are TGTGCCAGTAGTATCCCCCGGACTAGTAGCACAGATACGCAGTATTTT.

This clone appeared once. This sequence joins TRBV5-1 and TRBJ1-5; D is perhaps TRBD1 (5 bases). The V end lost 1 base, the J end lost 6 bases, and 8 bases lay between the germline ends. The CDR3 sequence is 13 residues long. Germline loops: CDR1 SGHRS, CDR2 YFSETQ. CDR3 nucleotide sequence: TGCGCCAGCAGCTTGTATGGGGCTCAGCCCCAGCATTTT. Amino acids: CASSLYGAQPQHF.

This chain joins TRBV6-4 and TRBJ1-1; D remains unclear. CDR1 is MRHNA, CDR2 SNTAGT, per germline. The CDR3 length is 13 residues. The ends were cut back, 5 bases at V and 2 bases at J, with 9 bases in the middle. The CDR3: CASSNDRNTEAFF. The CDR3 DNA follows: TGTGCCAGCAGTAACGATAGAAACACTGAAGCTTTCTTT.

The table lists this clone with many counts. The CDR3 loop is CASSQDPNRGNTQYF. DNA for the CDR3: TGCGCCAGCAGCCAAGACCCGAACAGGGGTAATACGCAGTATTTT. J is TRBJ2-3 and V is TRBV4-3; 7 bases match TRBD1. V trimming: 0 bases; J trimming: 7 bases; junction bases outside the gene matches: 7. CDR3 length equals 15 residues. Germline assignment: CDR1 LGHNA and CDR2 YSLEER.

This rearrangement joins TRBV18 to TRBJ1-1, with D perhaps TRBD1 (6 bases). This CDR3 comprises 16 residues. The germline gives CDR1 KGHSH, CDR2 LQKENI. V was cut by 3 bases and J by 1 base, with 15 bases left in between. The CDR3, as DNA: TGTGCCAGCTCACCCTCAACCGACAGGCAGAACACTGAAGCTTTCTTT. Amino acid sequence: CASSPSTDRQNTEAFF.

The chain carries TRBV7-2 and TRBJ1-4, with 8 bases matching TRBD1. Trimming removed 1 base from V and 10 bases from J; junction bases left unmatched: 8. The CDR3 is 15 amino acids. Germline CDR1 reads SGHTA; CDR2 reads FQGNSA. CDR3 in amino acids: CASSLEQGVFGKLFF. The CDR3 nucleotides are TGTGCCAGCAGCTTAGAACAGGGGGTGTTCGGAAAACTGTTTTTT.

The V gene is TRBV30, the J gene TRBJ2-1; 9 bases map to TRBD1. In germline, CDR1 is GTSNPN, CDR2 SVGIG (reference sequence). With 4 bases clipped from V and 7 bases from J, the junction kept 8 bases outside the gene matches. CDR3 length: 14 residues. CDR3 residues: CAWMLGQGRNEQFF. In DNA, the CDR3 is TGTGCCTGGATGCTCGGACAGGGGCGAAATGAGCAGTTCTTC.

V is TRBV7-9 and J is TRBJ2-5, with D perhaps TRBD2 (5 bases). Germline V gene lookup returns CDR1 SEHNR and CDR2 FQNEAQ (reference sequence). The CDR3 sequence is 11 residues long. With 5 bases removed from V and 12 bases from J, the gap between germline ends came to 13 bases. CDR3 DNA sequence: TGTGCCAGCAGCGCGGGCCTTGGGGAGTACTTC. Translated, it gives CASSAGLGEYF.

The CDR3 nucleotides are TGTGCCAGCACCGACCAGGGCCGACGCTTAAACACTGAAGCTTTCTTT. Translated, it gives CASTDQGRRLNTEAFF. J is TRBJ1-1 and V is TRBV6-6; perhaps TRBD1 as D (5 bases). The V gene lost 7 bases and the J gene lost 2 bases, with 20 bases spanning the gap. The CDR3 sequence is 16 residues long. CDR1 and CDR2 from the germline V gene are MNHNY and SVGAGI (reference sequence).

This clone was observed a few times. The J gene is TRBJ2-2, the V gene TRBV5-5; D may be TRBD1 (5 bases). V was pared by 0 bases and J by 5 bases, with 14 bases between. CDR1 and CDR2 (germline): SGHKS, YYEKEE (reference sequence). The CDR3 sequence is 16 residues long. Here the CDR3 DNA reads TGTGCCAGCAGCTTGGCCGTGGGGCAATGGACCGGGGAGCTGTTTTTT. Translated: CASSLAVGQWTGELFF.

The rearrangement uses TRBV6-1 and TRBJ2-7; 7 bases match TRBD1. Germline CDR1 is MNHNS and CDR2 is SASEGT. This CDR3 comprises 15 residues. After removal of 4 bases from V and 2 bases from J, the junction contained 8 bases not matched to a gene. CDR3 sequence (DNA): TGTGCCAGCAGTGCCAGGACAGGACCGACCTACGAGCAGTACTTC. It yields the protein CASSARTGPTYEQYF.

The table lists this clone with a few counts. V is TRBV9 and J is TRBJ2-2; D uncertain. The V gene's germline CDR1 is SGDLS and CDR2 YYNGEE. The CDR3 loop spans 13 amino acids. Trimming took 0 bases from V and 5 from J, leaving 5 bases between them. The CDR3 DNA sequence: TGTGCCAGCAGCGTAGTAACTACCGGGGAGCTGTTTTTT. Translating it yields CASSVVTTGELFF.

A word on this clone: Its ends do not fully match the called genes, so a read error is possible. The sample has other DNA sequences that encode this CDR3 too. The chain is built from TRBV7-8 and TRBJ1-1; 7 nucleotides line up with TRBD1. The length of the CDR3 is 15 residues. Germline V gene data show CDR1 as SGHVS and CDR2 as FQNEAQ. CDR3 loop: CASSFITGVNTEAFF. CDR3 nucleotide sequence: TGTGCCAGCAGCTTCATCACAGGGGTGAACACTGAAGCTTTTTTT.

The chain is built from TRBV6-1 and TRBJ2-7, with D possibly being TRBD2 (5 bases). V lost 4 bases and J 2 bases, leaving 9 bases between the germline ends. Germline V CDR1 and CDR2: MNHNS, SASEGT. The CDR3 is 13 residues long. This CDR3 reads CASSAAEPYEQYF. As DNA, the CDR3 is TGTGCCAGCAGTGCAGCGGAGCCCTACGAGCAGTACTTC.

This clone was recorded once. The chain joins TRBV28 to TRBJ1-2; TRBD1 might be the D (5 bases). The CDR3 has 17 residues. Germline V CDR1 and CDR2: MDHEN, SYDVKM. V dropped 1 base and J dropped 4 bases, with 19 bases sitting between them. Here the CDR3 DNA reads TGTGCCAGCAGTTTATTTGAAAATTGGGGCCTTGGCTATGGCTACACCTTC. Amino acid sequence: CASSLFENWGLGYGYTF.

The chain joins TRBV2 to TRBJ2-3; D gene ambiguous. There are 14 residues in the CDR3. CDR1 and CDR2 (germline): SNHLY, FYNNEI. V gave up 6 bases and J gave up 0 bases, with 10 bases separating them. This CDR3 reads CASRPTVSTDTQYF. The CDR3 coding sequence is TGTGCCAGCAGACCCACAGTCAGCACAGATACGCAGTATTTT.

The J gene is TRBJ2-5, the V gene TRBV27, with D perhaps matching TRBD2 (6 bases). The germline V and J ends were trimmed by 2 bases and 3 bases, with 16 bases remaining between them. The V gene's germline CDR1 is MNHEY and CDR2 SMNVEV (reference sequence). This CDR3 comprises 16 residues. The CDR3 DNA reads TGTGCCAGCAGTTTAAGATTCCCAGCGGGTAAAGAGACCCAGTACTTC. Amino acids: CASSLRFPAGKETQYF.

A few counts support this clone. The chain is built from TRBV7-2 and TRBJ2-1; 7 bases are shared with TRBD2. This CDR3 is 14 amino acids long. J lost 2 bases, V lost 7 bases, and 5 bases had no gene match. The germline gives CDR1 SGHTA, CDR2 FQGNSA. In DNA form, the CDR3 reads TGTGCCAGCACCGACCTAGCGGCCTACAATGAGCAGTTCTTC. Residues: CASTDLAAYNEQFF.

This chain uses TRBV6-5 with TRBJ2-1; a possible D gene is TRBD2 (5 bases). Germline lookup yields CDR1 MNHEY and CDR2 SVGAGI. The CDR3 has 15 residues. The V end was cut by 2 bases, the J end by 4 bases, with 12 bases between. Here the CDR3 reads CASSYVIASYNEQFF. In DNA form, the CDR3 reads TGTGCCAGCAGTTACGTAATAGCGTCGTACAATGAGCAGTTCTTC.

The rearrangement joins TRBV6-5 to TRBJ2-2; TRBD1 is a possible D gene (5 bases). The V gene lost 4 bases and the J gene lost 6 bases, with 9 bases spanning the gap. Germline V lookup: CDR1 MNHEY, CDR2 SVGAGI. The CDR3 is 13 residues long. As DNA, the CDR3 is TGTGCCAGCAGTTCCAGGGTTCCCGGGGAGCTGTTTTTT. Translating it yields CASSSRVPGELFF.